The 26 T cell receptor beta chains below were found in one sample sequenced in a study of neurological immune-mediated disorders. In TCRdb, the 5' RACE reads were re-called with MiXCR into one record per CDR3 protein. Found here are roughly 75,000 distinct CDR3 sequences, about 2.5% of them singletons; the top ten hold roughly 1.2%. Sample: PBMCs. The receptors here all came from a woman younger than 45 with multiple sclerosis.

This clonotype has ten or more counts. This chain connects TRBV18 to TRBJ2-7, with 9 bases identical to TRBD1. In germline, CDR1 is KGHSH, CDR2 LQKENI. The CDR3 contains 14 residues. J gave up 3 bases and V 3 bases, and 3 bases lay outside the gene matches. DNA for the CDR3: TGTGCCAGCTCACCCGGACAGGGGAGCTACGAGCAGTACTTC. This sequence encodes CASSPGQGSYEQYF.

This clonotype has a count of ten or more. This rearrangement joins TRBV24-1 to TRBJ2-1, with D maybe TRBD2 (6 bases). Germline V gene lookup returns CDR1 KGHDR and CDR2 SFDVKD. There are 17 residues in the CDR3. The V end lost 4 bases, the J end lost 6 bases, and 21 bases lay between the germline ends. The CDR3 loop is CATSDAERFGTLNEQFF. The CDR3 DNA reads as TGTGCCACCAGTGACGCTGAGAGGTTCGGGACTCTCAATGAGCAGTTCTTC.

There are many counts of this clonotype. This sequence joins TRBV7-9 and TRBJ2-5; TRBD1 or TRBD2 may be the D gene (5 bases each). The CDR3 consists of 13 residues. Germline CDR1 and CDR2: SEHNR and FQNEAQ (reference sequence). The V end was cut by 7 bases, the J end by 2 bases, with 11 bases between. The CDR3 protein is CASMSGTQETQYF. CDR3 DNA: TGTGCCAGCATGAGTGGGACGCAAGAGACCCAGTACTTC.

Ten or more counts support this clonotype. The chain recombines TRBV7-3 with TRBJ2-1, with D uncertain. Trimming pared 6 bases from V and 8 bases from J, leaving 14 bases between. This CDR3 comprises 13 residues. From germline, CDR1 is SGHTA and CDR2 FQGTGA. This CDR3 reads CASSLGFPHEQFF. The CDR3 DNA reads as TGTGCCAGCAGTCTTGGCTTCCCCCATGAGCAGTTCTTC.

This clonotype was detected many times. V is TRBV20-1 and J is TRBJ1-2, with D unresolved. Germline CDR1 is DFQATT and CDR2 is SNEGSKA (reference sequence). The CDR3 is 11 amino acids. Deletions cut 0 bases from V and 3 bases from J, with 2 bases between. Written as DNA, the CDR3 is TGCAGTGCTAGAGAGGACTATGGCTACACCTTC. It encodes CSAREDYGYTF.

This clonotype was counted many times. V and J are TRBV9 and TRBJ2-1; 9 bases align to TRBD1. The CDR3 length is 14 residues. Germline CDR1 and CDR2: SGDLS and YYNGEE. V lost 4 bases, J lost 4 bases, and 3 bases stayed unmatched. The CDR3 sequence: CASSIGTGYNEQFF. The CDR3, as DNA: TGTGCCAGCAGCATCGGGACAGGGTACAATGAGCAGTTCTTC.

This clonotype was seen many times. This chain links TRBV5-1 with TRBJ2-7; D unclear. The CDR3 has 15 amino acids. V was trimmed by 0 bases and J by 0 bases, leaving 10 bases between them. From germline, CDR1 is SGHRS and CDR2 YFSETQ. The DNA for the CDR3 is TGCGCCAGCAGCTTGGTGGCGCCGGTCTCCTACGAGCAGTACTTC. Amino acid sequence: CASSLVAPVSYEQYF.

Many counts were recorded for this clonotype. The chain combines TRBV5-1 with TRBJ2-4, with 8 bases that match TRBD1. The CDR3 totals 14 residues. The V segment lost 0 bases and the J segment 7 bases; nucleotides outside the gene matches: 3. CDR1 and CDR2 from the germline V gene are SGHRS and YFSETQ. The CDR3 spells CASSLARQGNIQYF. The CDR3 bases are TGCGCCAGCAGCTTGGCCAGACAGGGGAACATTCAGTACTTC.

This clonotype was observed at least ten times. CDR3 sequence (DNA): TGCGCCAGCAGCCCGGGCAGCGAATCAGGGGATCAGCCCCAGCATTTT. It specifies CASSPGSESGDQPQHF. The genes are TRBV5-1 and TRBJ1-5; D is perhaps TRBD1 (6 bases). Trimming stripped 4 bases from V and 5 bases from J, with 19 bases between. The CDR3 covers 16 residues. The V gene's germline CDR1 is SGHRS and CDR2 YFSETQ.

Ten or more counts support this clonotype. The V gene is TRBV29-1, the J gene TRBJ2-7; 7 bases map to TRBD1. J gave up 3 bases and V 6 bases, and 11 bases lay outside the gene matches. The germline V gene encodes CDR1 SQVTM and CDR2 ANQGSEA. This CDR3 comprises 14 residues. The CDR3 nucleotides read TGCAGCGTCAGAACAGGGGATCGGGGCTACGAGCAGTACTTC. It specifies CSVRTGDRGYEQYF.

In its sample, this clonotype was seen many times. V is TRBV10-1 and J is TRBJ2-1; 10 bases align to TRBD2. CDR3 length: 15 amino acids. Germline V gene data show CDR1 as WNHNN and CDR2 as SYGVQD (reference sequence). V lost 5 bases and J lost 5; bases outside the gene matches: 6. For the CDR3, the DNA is TGCGCCAGCAGTCAACTAGCGGGGTACAACAATGAGCAGTTCTTC. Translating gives CASSQLAGYNNEQFF.

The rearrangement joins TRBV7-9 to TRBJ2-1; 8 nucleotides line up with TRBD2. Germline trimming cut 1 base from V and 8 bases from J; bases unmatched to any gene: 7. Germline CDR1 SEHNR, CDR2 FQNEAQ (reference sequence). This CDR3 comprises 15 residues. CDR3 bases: TGTGCCAGCAGCTTAGTACTAGCGGTTAGGCATGAGCAGTTCTTC. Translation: CASSLVLAVRHEQFF.

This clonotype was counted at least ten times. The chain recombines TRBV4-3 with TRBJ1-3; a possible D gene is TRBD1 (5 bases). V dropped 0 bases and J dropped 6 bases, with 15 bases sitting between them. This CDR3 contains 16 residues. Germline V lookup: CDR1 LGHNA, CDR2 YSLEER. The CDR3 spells CASSQDTGGGLNTIYF. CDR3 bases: TGCGCCAGCAGCCAAGATACGGGGGGAGGATTAAACACCATATATTTT.

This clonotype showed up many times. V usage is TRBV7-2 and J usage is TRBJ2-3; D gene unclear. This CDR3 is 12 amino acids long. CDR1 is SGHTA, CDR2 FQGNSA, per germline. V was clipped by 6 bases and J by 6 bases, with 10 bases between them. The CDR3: CASSKNSDTQYF. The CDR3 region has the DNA TGTGCCAGCAGTAAAAATTCGGATACGCAGTATTTT. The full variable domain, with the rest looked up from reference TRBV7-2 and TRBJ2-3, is GAGVSQSPSNKVTEKGKDVELRCDPISGHTALYWYRQSLGQGLEFLIYFQGNSAPDKSGLPSDRFSAERTGGSVSTLTIQRTQQEDSAVYLCASSKNSDTQYFGPGTRLTVL.

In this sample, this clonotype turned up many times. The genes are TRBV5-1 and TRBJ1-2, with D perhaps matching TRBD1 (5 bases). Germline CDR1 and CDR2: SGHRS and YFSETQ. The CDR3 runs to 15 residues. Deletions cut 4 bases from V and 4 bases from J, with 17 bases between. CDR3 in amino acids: CASSQRSGQGYGYTF. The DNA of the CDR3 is TGCGCCAGCAGCCAGCGATCCGGGCAGGGCTATGGCTACACCTTC.

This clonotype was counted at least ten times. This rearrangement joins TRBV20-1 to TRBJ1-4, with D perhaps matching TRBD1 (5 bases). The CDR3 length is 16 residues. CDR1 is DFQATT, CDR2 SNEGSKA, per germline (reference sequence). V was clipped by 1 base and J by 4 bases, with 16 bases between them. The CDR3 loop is CSARAWRDSGNEKLFF. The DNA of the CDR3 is TGCAGTGCTAGAGCGTGGAGGGACTCCGGTAATGAAAAACTGTTTTTT.

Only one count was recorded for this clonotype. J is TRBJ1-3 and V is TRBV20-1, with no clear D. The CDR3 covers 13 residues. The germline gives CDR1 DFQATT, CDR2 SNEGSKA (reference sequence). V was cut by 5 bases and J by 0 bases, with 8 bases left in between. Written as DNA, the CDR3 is TGCAGTGCTTTACACCGCTCTGGAAACACCATATATTTT. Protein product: CSALHRSGNTIYF.

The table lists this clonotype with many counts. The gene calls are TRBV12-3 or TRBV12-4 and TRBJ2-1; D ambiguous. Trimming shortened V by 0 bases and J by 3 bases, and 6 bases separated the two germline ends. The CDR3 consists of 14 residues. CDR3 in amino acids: CASSLAVNYNEQFF. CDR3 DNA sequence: TGTGCCAGCAGTTTAGCGGTCAACTACAATGAGCAGTTCTTC.

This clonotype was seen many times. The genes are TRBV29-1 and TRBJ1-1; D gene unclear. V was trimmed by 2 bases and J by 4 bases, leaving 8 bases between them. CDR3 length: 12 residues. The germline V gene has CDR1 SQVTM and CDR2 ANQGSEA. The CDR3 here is CSVERSGTEAFF. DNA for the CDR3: TGCAGCGTTGAAAGGTCGGGCACTGAAGCTTTCTTT. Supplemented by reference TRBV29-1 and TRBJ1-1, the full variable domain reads SAVISQKPSRDICQRGTSLTIQCQVDSQVTMMFWYRQQPGQSLTLIATANQGSEATYESGFVIDKFPISRPNLTFSTLTVSNMSPEDSSIYLCSVERSGTEAFFGQGTRLTVV.

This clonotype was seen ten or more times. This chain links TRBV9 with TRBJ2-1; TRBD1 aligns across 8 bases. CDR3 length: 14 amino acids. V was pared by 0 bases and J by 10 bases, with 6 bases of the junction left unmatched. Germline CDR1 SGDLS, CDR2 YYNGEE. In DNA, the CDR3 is TGTGCCAGCAGCGTAGAAGGGACAGGCGGGGAGCAGTTCTTC. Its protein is CASSVEGTGGEQFF.

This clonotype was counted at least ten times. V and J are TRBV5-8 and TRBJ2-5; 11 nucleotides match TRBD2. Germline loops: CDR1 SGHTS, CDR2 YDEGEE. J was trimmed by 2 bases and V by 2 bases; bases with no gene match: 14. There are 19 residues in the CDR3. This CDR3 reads CASSFLTTSGTRGQETQYF. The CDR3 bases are TGTGCCAGCAGCTTTTTAACGACTAGCGGGACCCGTGGGCAAGAGACCCAGTACTTC.

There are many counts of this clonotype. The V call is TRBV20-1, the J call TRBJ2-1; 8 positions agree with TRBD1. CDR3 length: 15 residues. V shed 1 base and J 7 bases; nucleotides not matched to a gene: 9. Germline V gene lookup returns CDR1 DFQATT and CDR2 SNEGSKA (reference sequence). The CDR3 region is CSARVKSGGLNEQFF. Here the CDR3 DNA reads TGCAGTGCTAGAGTTAAGTCAGGGGGCTTAAATGAGCAGTTCTTC.

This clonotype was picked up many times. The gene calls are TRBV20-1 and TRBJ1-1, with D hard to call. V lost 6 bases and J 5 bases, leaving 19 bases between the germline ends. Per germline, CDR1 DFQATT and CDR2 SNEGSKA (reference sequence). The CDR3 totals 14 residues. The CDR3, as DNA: TGCAGTGCCCCGAACCGGGGAAGGAGGACTGAAGCTTTCTTT. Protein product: CSAPNRGRRTEAFF.

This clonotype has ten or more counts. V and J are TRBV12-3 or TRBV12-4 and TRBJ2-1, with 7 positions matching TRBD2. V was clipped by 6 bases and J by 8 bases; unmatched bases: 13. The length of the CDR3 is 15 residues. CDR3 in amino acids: CASRPTMTSMYEQFF. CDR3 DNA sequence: TGTGCCAGCAGACCTACCATGACTAGCATGTATGAGCAGTTCTTC.

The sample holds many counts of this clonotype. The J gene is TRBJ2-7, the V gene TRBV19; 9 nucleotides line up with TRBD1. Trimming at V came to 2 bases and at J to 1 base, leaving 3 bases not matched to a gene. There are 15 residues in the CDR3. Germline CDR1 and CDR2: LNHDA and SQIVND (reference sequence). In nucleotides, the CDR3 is TGTGCCAGTAGTATACGGACAGGGGATTCCTACGAGCAGTACTTC. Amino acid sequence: CASSIRTGDSYEQYF.

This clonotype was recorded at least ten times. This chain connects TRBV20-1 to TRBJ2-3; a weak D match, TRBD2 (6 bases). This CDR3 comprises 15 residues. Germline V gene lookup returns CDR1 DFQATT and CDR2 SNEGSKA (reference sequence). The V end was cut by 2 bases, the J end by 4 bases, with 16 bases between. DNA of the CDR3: TGCAGTGCTAGACGGGAGAAGTTGGGTCCAGATACGCAGTATTTT. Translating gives CSARREKLGPDTQYF.